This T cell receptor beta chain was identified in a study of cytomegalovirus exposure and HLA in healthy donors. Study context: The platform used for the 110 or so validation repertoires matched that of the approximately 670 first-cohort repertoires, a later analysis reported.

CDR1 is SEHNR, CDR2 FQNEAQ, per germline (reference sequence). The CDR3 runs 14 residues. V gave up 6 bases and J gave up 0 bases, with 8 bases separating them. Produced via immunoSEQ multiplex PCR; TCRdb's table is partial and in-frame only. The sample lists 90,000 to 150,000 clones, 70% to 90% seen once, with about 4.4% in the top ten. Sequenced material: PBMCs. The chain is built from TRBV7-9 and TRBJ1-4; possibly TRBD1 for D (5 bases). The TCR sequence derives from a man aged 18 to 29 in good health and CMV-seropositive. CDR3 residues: CASSWTPTNEKLFF. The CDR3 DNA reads TGTGCCAGCAGTTGGACACCAACTAATGAAAAACTGTTTTTT.